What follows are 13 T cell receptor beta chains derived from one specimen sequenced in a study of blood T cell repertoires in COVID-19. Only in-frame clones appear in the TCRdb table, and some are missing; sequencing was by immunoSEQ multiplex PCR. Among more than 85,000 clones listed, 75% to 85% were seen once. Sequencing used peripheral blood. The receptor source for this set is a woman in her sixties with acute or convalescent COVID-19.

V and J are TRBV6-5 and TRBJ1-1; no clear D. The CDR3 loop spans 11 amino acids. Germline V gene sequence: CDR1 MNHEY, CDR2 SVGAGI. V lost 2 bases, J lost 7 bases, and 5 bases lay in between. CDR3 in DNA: TGTGCCAGCAGTTACCTTAGTGAAGCTTTCTTT. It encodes CASSYLSEAFF.

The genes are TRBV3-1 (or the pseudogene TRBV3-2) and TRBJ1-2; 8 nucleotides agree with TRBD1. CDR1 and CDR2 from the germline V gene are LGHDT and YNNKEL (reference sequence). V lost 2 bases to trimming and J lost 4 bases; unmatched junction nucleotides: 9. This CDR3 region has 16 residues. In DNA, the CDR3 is TGTGCCAGCAGCCAACCCCGCGGACAGGGAGGCTATGGCTACACCTTC. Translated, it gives CASSQPRGQGGYGYTF.

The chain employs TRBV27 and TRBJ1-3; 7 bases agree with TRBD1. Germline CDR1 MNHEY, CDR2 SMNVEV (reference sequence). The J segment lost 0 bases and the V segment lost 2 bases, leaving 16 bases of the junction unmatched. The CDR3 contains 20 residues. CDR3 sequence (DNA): TGTGCCAGCAGTTTAGACGCCCCGGGACAGTCTCTCCGCTCTGGAAACACCATATATTTT. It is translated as CASSLDAPGQSLRSGNTIYF.

The CDR3 loop is CASSETGAHSGNTIYF. As DNA, the CDR3 is TGCGCCAGCAGTGAGACAGGGGCCCACTCTGGAAACACCATATATTTT. V usage is TRBV10-1 and J usage is TRBJ1-3; 7 bases match TRBD1. The CDR3 extends over 16 amino acids. Trimming at V came to 2 bases and at J to 0 bases, leaving 4 bases not matched to a gene. Germline CDR1 is WNHNN and CDR2 is SYGVQD (reference sequence).

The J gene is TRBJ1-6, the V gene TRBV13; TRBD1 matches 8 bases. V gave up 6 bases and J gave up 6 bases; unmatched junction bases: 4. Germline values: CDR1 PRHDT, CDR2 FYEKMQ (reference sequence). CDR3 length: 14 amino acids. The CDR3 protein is CASRTQGGNSPLHF. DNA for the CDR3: TGTGCCAGCAGAACACAGGGGGGTAATTCACCCCTCCACTTT.

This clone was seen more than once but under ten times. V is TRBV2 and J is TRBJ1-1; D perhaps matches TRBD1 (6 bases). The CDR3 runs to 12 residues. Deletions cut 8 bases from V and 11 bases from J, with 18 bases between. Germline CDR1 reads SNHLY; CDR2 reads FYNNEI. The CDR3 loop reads CASGGEGGTAFF. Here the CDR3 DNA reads TGTGCCAGCGGAGGTGAAGGGGGAACTGCTTTCTTT. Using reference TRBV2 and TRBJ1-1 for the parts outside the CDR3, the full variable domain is EPEVTQTPSHQVTQMGQEVILRCVPISNHLYFYWYRQILGQKVEFLVSFYNNEISEKSEIFDDQFSVERPDGSNFTLKIRSTKLEDSAMYFCASGGEGGTAFFGQGTRLTVV.

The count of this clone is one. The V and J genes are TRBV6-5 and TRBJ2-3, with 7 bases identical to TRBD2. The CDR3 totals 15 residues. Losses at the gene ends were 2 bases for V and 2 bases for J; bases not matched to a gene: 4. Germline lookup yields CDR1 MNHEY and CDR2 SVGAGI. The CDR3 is CASSYLAVLTDTQYF. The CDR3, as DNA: TGTGCCAGCAGTTACCTAGCGGTCCTCACAGATACGCAGTATTTT.

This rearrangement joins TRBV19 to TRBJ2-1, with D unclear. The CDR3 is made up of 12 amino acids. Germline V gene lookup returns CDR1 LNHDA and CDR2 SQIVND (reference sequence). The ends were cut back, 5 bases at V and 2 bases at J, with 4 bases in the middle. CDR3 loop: CASSEAYNEQFF. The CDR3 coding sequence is TGTGCCAGTAGTGAGGCCTACAATGAGCAGTTCTTC.

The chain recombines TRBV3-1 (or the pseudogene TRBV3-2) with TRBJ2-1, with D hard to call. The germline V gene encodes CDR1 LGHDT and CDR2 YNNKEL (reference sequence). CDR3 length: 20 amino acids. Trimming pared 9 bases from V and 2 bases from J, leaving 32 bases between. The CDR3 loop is CARRQGRDWLPTETYNEQFF. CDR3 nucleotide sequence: TGTGCCAGGAGGCAAGGTAGAGACTGGCTTCCTACTGAGACCTACAATGAGCAGTTCTTC.

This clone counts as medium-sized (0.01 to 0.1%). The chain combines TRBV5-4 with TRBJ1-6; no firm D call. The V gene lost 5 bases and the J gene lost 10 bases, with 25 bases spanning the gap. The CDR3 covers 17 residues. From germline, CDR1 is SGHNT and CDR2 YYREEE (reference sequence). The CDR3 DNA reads TGTGCCAGCAGTGATGGCGAACATTCGGGTAGTAGGTCACCCCTCCACTTT. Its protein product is CASSDGEHSGSRSPLHF.

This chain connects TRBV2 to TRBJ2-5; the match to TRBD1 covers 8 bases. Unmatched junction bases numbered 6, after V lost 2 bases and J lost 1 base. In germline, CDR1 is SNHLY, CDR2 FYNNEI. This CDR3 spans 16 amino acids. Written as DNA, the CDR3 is TGTGCCAGCAGTGAAATGGTGGGGACAGGCCAAGAGACCCAGTACTTC. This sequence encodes CASSEMVGTGQETQYF.

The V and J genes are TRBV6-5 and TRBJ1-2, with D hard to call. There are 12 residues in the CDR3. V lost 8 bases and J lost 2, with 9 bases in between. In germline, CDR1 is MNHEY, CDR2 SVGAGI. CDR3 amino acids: CASRQVNYGYTF. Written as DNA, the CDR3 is TGTGCCAGCCGACAAGTCAACTATGGCTACACCTTC.

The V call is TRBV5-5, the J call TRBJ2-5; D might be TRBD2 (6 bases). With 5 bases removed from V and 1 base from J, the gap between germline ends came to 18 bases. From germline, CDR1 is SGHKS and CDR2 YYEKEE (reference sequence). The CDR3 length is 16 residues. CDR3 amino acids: CASSPDGGEIQETQYF. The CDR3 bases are TGTGCCAGCAGTCCGGATGGAGGGGAGATCCAAGAGACCCAGTACTTC.